This passage covers 8 T cell receptor beta chains from one sample sequenced in a study of cytomegalovirus exposure and HLA in healthy donors. The study ran its PCR with 60 Vbeta and 13 Jbeta primers. Repertoires were generated with immunoSEQ multiplex PCR, while TCRdb's copy carries only in-frame clones and drops some. The data show tens of thousands of clones, more than 70% seen once. Sequencing was performed on PBMCs. The source of these receptors is a woman aged 40 to 55 in good health and CMV-seropositive.

Only one count was recorded for this clone. J is TRBJ1-5 and V is TRBV2; no reliable D call. CDR3 size: 15 residues. V gave up 5 bases and J gave up 4 bases, with 15 bases separating them. CDR1 SNHLY and CDR2 FYNNEI come from the germline V gene. The CDR3 coding sequence is TGTGCCAGCAGTTACGCCGACTTTGGTAATCAGCCCCAGCATTTT. Its protein is CASSYADFGNQPQHF. The full variable domain, in which reference TRBV2 and TRBJ1-5 provide the parts outside the CDR3, is EPEVTQTPSHQVTQMGQEVILRCVPISNHLYFYWYRQILGQKVEFLVSFYNNEISEKSEIFDDQFSVERPDGSNFTLKIRSTKLEDSAMYFCASSYADFGNQPQHFGDGTRLSIL.

The chain carries TRBV5-6 and TRBJ2-3; the match to TRBD2 covers 11 bases. There are 15 residues in the CDR3. The ends lost 5 bases at V and 5 bases at J; junction bases unmatched: 7. CDR1 is SGHDT, CDR2 YYEEEE, per germline. The DNA of the CDR3 is TGTGCCAGCAGTCATAGCGGGGGGGCAGGAGATACGCAGTATTTT. Protein product: CASSHSGGAGDTQYF.

The rearrangement uses TRBV14 and TRBJ2-3; unclear D gene. Germline CDR1 reads SGHDN; CDR2 reads FVKESK. The CDR3 is 14 residues long. V lost 1 base and J lost 2, with 7 bases in between. The CDR3 DNA reads as TGTGCCAGCAGCCAAGTGGCTCACACAGATACGCAGTATTTT. Translation: CASSQVAHTDTQYF.

The DNA for the CDR3 is TGTGCCAGCAGCCCACAGAGGACAGGGAACTACGAGCAGTACTTC. Amino acid sequence: CASSPQRTGNYEQYF. The chain uses TRBV5-4 and TRBJ2-7; 8 bases agree with TRBD1. J lost 3 bases, V lost 4 bases, and 9 bases had no gene match. CDR3 length: 15 residues. CDR1 is SGHNT, CDR2 YYREEE, per germline (reference sequence).

J is TRBJ1-2 and V is TRBV5-1; no firm D call. There are 14 residues in the CDR3. Trimming removed 6 bases from V and 0 bases from J, with 12 bases in between. Germline V gene data show CDR1 as SGHRS and CDR2 as YFSETQ. The CDR3 DNA sequence: TGCGCCAGCAATCGAGGGAACACTAACTATGGCTACACCTTC. This encodes CASNRGNTNYGYTF. Using reference TRBV5-1 and TRBJ1-2 for the parts outside the CDR3, the full variable domain is KAGVTQTPRYLIKTRGQQVTLSCSPISGHRSVSWYQQTPGQGLQFLFEYFSETQRNKGNFPGRFSGRQFSNSRSEMNVSTLELGDSALYLCASNRGNTNYGYTFGSGTRLTVV.

J is TRBJ2-1 and V is TRBV4-2, with TRBD2 identical over 11 bases. The CDR3 totals 14 residues. Germline CDR1 LGHNA, CDR2 YNFKEQ. The V and J ends lost 6 bases and 7 bases, in that order; junction bases with no gene match: 5. The CDR3 loop reads CASRPLAGGNEQFF. The DNA of the CDR3 is TGTGCCAGCAGGCCCCTAGCGGGGGGAAATGAGCAGTTCTTC.

The gene calls are TRBV4-2 and TRBJ1-2, with a possible D match to TRBD1 (6 bases). The CDR3 is made up of 15 amino acids. The V and J ends lost 2 bases and 1 base respectively, with 11 bases between them. The germline V gene encodes CDR1 LGHNA and CDR2 YNFKEQ. The DNA of the CDR3 is TGTGCCAGCAGCCAAACAGGACAGAATAACTATGGCTACACCTTC. It translates to CASSQTGQNNYGYTF.

The chain is built from TRBV9 and TRBJ2-2; 7 positions agree with TRBD2. This CDR3 is built from 16 residues. V was clipped by 3 bases and J by 2 bases; unmatched bases: 7. Germline CDR1 SGDLS, CDR2 YYNGEE. For the CDR3, the DNA is TGTGCCAGCAGCGCCTCGCCGGGACTAAACACCGGGGAGCTGTTTTTT. Amino acid sequence: CASSASPGLNTGELFF.